The rows below give T cell receptor beta chains drawn from one sample of a study of monozygotic twins with cystic fibrosis. Only in-frame clones appear in the TCRdb table, and some are missing; sequencing was by immunoSEQ multiplex PCR. This sample has roughly 20,000 clones, with 95% to 98% found just once. Sequenced sample: blood. Source of these receptors: a woman aged 25 to 39 with cystic fibrosis. CDR3s include the opening cysteine and the closing phenylalanine or tryptophan. Fields, in order: clone size, V gene, J gene, D gene, CDR3 DNA, CDR3 protein. The D gene is left open where the match is weak. Rows may omit the clone size; those that give it use once, few, many or a size class.

-	TRBV5-1	TRBJ1-1	-	TGCGCCAGCAGCCATTTATCGGAGAACACTGAAGCTTTCTTT	CASSHLSENTEAFF
-	TRBV29-1	TRBJ1-1	-	TGCAGCGTTACTTATAGGAATAGGAACACTGAAGCTTTCTTT	CSVTYRNRNTEAFF
once	TRBV5-1	TRBJ2-5	-	TGCGCCAGCAGCTCGGACTCAGAGACCCAGTACTTC	CASSSDSETQYF
-	TRBV29-1	TRBJ2-7	-	TGCAGCGTTGAGGACTCCTACGAGCAGTACTTC	CSVEDSYEQYF
-	TRBV6-1	TRBJ1-5	-	TGTGCCAGCAGTGGGGAAGGACAGCCATATCAGCCCCAGCATTTT	CASSGEGQPYQPQHF
-	TRBV5-6	TRBJ2-5	TRBD1	TGTGCCAGCAGAGGGACAGCCCAAGAGACCCAGTACTTC	CASRGTAQETQYF
-	TRBV9	TRBJ1-6	TRBD1	TGTGCCAGCAGCGTCGAGAGGGACAGTGATAATTCACCCCTCCACTTT	CASSVERDSDNSPLHF
-	TRBV2	TRBJ1-6	-	TGTGCCAGCCAAAAGGGGGACTTAGCCAATTCACCCCTCCACTTT	CASQKGDLANSPLHF
-	TRBV7-2	TRBJ2-5	-	TGTGCCAGCTCCCTGAATCGAGAGACCCAGTACTTC	CASSLNRETQYF
-	TRBV5-1	TRBJ1-2	TRBD1	TGCGCCAGCAGCTTGGAGGGCCGGGGAGGACAGGAGAACTATGGCTACACCTTC	CASSLEGRGGQENYGYTF
once	TRBV19	TRBJ1-1	TRBD1	TGTGCCAGTAGGCTGGGACAGCGGAACACTGAAGCTTTCTTT	CASRLGQRNTEAFF
once	TRBV10-2	TRBJ1-5	-	TGCGCCAGCAGTGAGGTCTCATTCAATCAGCCCCAGCATTTT	CASSEVSFNQPQHF
-	TRBV5-1	TRBJ1-1	TRBD1	TGCGCCAGCAGCTCAAACTATTTAAGGACAGGGTCTGAAGCTTTCTTT	CASSSNYLRTGSEAFF
once	TRBV6-1	TRBJ1-2	-	TGTGCCAGCAGTGAACTTTCAACGAGGGTCTATGGCTACACCTTC	CASSELSTRVYGYTF
-	TRBV7-9	TRBJ2-5	TRBD1	TGTGCCAGCAGTCGCGGACAGGGAACCTTGCAAGAGACCCAGTACTTC	CASSRGQGTLQETQYF
once	TRBV19	TRBJ2-7	TRBD1	TGTGCCAGTAGTGATGGCAGGGGGACGTACGAGCAGTACTTC	CASSDGRGTYEQYF
-	TRBV6-1	TRBJ2-5	-	TGTGCCAGCAGTGTCGCGGCAGAGACCCAGTACTTC	CASSVAAETQYF
-	TRBV6-1	TRBJ2-5	TRBD2	TGTGCCAGCAGTCTAGCGGGGGCCCTCCAAGAGACCCAGTACTTC	CASSLAGALQETQYF
-	TRBV5-8	TRBJ2-5	TRBD1	TGTGCCAGCAGCTTGCGGCCCTGGGGACAGATACAAGAGACCCAGTACTTC	CASSLRPWGQIQETQYF
-	TRBV12-2	TRBJ2-3	-	TGTGCAAGTCGCTTGGAGACAGGGAACACAGATACGCAGTATTTT	CASRLETGNTDTQYF
-	TRBV5-6	TRBJ1-3	-	TGTGCCAGCAGCTTACAGAACTCTGGAAACACCATATATTTT	CASSLQNSGNTIYF
-	TRBV28	TRBJ2-7	TRBD2	TGTGCCAGCAGCGGGGGGTATGAGGGGAGAGCCTACGAGCAGTACTTC	CASSGGYEGRAYEQYF
-	TRBV6-4	TRBJ1-2	-	TGTGCCAGCAGTGACTCGGGCGGGGTAATCACCTTC	CASSDSGGVITF
-	TRBV19	TRBJ1-1	-	TGTGCCAGTAGTTTCAACACTGAAGCTTTCTTT	CASSFNTEAFF
-	TRBV29-1	TRBJ2-7	TRBD1	TGCAGCGTCGCCGGGACAGGATATTACGAGCAGTACTTC	CSVAGTGYYEQYF
-	TRBV2	TRBJ2-3	TRBD2	TGTGCCAGCATGGCGGGGGGAAGTGGAGATACGCAGTATTTT	CASMAGGSGDTQYF
-	TRBV28	TRBJ2-5	TRBD2	TGTGCCAGCAGTCGACTAGCGGGCCAAGAGACCCAGTACTTC	CASSRLAGQETQYF
-	TRBV19	TRBJ1-4	-	TGTGCCAGTAGTATTCAGGGACACTCAACTAATGAAAAACTGTTTTTT	CASSIQGHSTNEKLFF
-	TRBV27	TRBJ1-2	TRBD1	TGTGCCAGCAGTCCCGACAGGGGTGCCTATGGCTACACCTTC	CASSPDRGAYGYTF
once	TRBV15	TRBJ2-2	-	TGTGCCACCAGCAGAGCCTATGCCGGGGAGCTGTTTTTT	CATSRAYAGELFF
-	TRBV10-3	TRBJ1-5	-	TGTGCCATCAGTGAGTTTAGTGTAGGTAGTTATAGCAATCAGCCCCAGCATTTT	CAISEFSVGSYSNQPQHF
-	TRBV4-2	TRBJ1-2	TRBD1	TGTGCCAGCAGCCAAGATTGGCCCGGGACAGGGGCGCTCGTTAACTATGGCTACACCTTC	CASSQDWPGTGALVNYGYTF
-	TRBV10-3	TRBJ2-5	-	TGTGCCATCAGTGAGGCCTTTTTGGGCAGCCAAGAGACCCAGTACTTC	CAISEAFLGSQETQYF
-	TRBV5-1	TRBJ2-2	-	TGCGCCAGCAGTGCGGGACACGGCGGGGAGCTGTTTTTT	CASSAGHGGELFF
-	TRBV5-1	TRBJ2-1	-	TGCGCCAGCGGAAGGTACAACTCCTACAATGAGCAGTTCTTC	CASGRYNSYNEQFF
-	TRBV28	TRBJ1-5	TRBD1	TGTGCCAGCGCTCCGGACAGGGGAAAGGGGCAGCCCCAGCATTTT	CASAPDRGKGQPQHF
-	TRBV28	TRBJ2-1	TRBD2	TGTGCCAGCACCGGAAGCGGGGAGCCTAGCTCCTACAATGAGCAGTTCTTC	CASTGSGEPSSYNEQFF
-	TRBV5-4	TRBJ1-6	-	TGTGCCAGCAGCTCTCAAACAGGGAATCTCTCACCCCTCCACTTT	CASSSQTGNLSPLHF
-	TRBV19	TRBJ2-2	-	TGTGCCAGTAGGACTACACGGGCCAGGTCGAACACCGGGGAGCTGTTTTTT	CASRTTRARSNTGELFF
-	TRBV6-6	TRBJ2-2	-	TGTGCCAGCAGTTACCTGGAGGTGGGCGGGGAGCTGTTTTTT	CASSYLEVGGELFF
-	TRBV12-5	TRBJ1-3	TRBD1	TGTGCTAGTGGCCCCGGGACAGCAGGAAACACCATATATTTT	CASGPGTAGNTIYF
-	TRBV7-2	TRBJ2-7	-	TGTGCCAGCAGTTATGACAGGTACTCCTACGAGCAGTACTTC	CASSYDRYSYEQYF
-	TRBV7-2	TRBJ2-5	TRBD1	TGTGCCAGCAGCTCACAGGGGTACGAGACCCAGTACTTC	CASSSQGYETQYF
-	TRBV6-5	TRBJ2-2	-	TGTGCCAGCAGTTTGATGGCCACCGGGGAGCTGTTTTTT	CASSLMATGELFF
-	TRBV10-3	TRBJ2-3	-	TGTGCCATCAGTGATAGGGATAGAGATATCACAGATACGCAGTATTTT	CAISDRDRDITDTQYF
few	TRBV7-6	TRBJ2-5	-	TGTGCCAGCAGCTCCGACGGGGGTACAGTACAAGAGACCCAGTACTTC	CASSSDGGTVQETQYF
-	TRBV5-4	TRBJ2-1	TRBD1	TGTGCCAGCAGCGATGGACAGGGAAGTGAGCAGTTCTTC	CASSDGQGSEQFF
-	TRBV7-8	TRBJ2-5	-	TGTGCCAGCAGCTTACTCGGGTCCTCAAGGGAGACCCAGTACTTC	CASSLLGSSRETQYF
-	TRBV7-8	TRBJ1-2	-	TGTGCCAGCAGTTTCACAGGCATCGGCTATGGCTACACCTTC	CASSFTGIGYGYTF
-	TRBV11-2	TRBJ1-1	TRBD1	TGTGCCAGCAGCGACAGGGGGCCCCTCACTGAAGCTTTCTTT	CASSDRGPLTEAFF
-	TRBV5-1	TRBJ2-2	-	TGCGCCAGCAGCTTGGGGGTCGGGGAGCTGTTTTTT	CASSLGVGELFF
-	TRBV19	TRBJ1-1	-	TGTGCCAGTAGTTACAGGGCTGAAGCTTTCTTT	CASSYRAEAFF
-	TRBV6-5	TRBJ1-1	TRBD1	TGTGCCAGCAGTTACTCCCGGACAGGGGGAGGAACTGAAGCTTTCTTT	CASSYSRTGGGTEAFF
-	TRBV2	TRBJ1-6	-	TGTGCCAGCAACTCCCAACGGGATTCACCCCTCCACTTT	CASNSQRDSPLHF
-	TRBV28	TRBJ1-5	-	TGTGCCAGCAGTGAAAATCAGCCCCAGCATTTT	CASSENQPQHF